This is a list of T cell receptor beta chains from one sample in a study of cytomegalovirus exposure and HLA in healthy donors. The table came from immunoSEQ multiplex PCR; TCRdb's copy has only in-frame clones and leaves some out. The sample yields 100,000 to 150,000 clones, around four fifths seen once. The sequenced material came from PBMCs. Receptor source: a man aged 25-45 years in good health and CMV-seropositive. CDR3s include the opening cysteine and the closing phenylalanine or tryptophan. Fields, in order: V gene, D gene, J gene, clone size, CDR3 protein, CDR3 DNA. D genes are given only for firm matches. The size of a clone is reported for some rows only, either as once, few or many, or as a class for expanded clones.

v_call: TRBV10-2
d_call: TRBD1
j_call: TRBJ1-1
clone_size: NA
cdr3_aa: CASNPGQGAEAFF
cdr3_nt: TGCGCCAGCAATCCGGGACAGGGGGCGGAAGCTTTCTTT

v_call: TRBV4-2
d_call: TRBD2
j_call: TRBJ2-7
clone_size: NA
cdr3_aa: CASSQDGQGGDLRKQYF
cdr3_nt: TGTGCCAGCAGCCAAGATGGGCAGGGAGGGGATCTACGAAAGCAGTACTTC

v_call: TRBV7-8
d_call: TRBD1
j_call: TRBJ2-1
clone_size: NA
cdr3_aa: CASSLDSGTGDGDEQFF
cdr3_nt: TGTGCCAGCAGCTTAGATTCCGGGACAGGGGACGGCGATGAGCAGTTCTTC

v_call: TRBV7-2
d_call: TRBD1
j_call: TRBJ2-7
clone_size: NA
cdr3_aa: CASSISRGRPYEQYF
cdr3_nt: TGTGCCAGCAGCATATCCAGGGGGCGGCCATACGAGCAGTACTTC

v_call: TRBV11-2
d_call: TRBD2
j_call: TRBJ2-1
clone_size: NA
cdr3_aa: CASAGGPGEQFF
cdr3_nt: TGTGCCAGTGCGGGAGGGCCCGGTGAGCAGTTCTTC

v_call: TRBV10-1
d_call: TRBD1
j_call: TRBJ2-3
clone_size: NA
cdr3_aa: CASSDAGDRGLRDTQYF
cdr3_nt: TGCGCCAGCAGTGACGCCGGGGACAGGGGGCTTAGAGATACGCAGTATTTT

v_call: TRBV7-8
d_call: NA
j_call: TRBJ2-6
clone_size: NA
cdr3_aa: CASKQRWREMAGANVLTF
cdr3_nt: TGTGCCAGCAAGCAAAGGTGGAGGGAAATGGCTGGGGCCAACGTCCTGACTTTC

v_call: TRBV11-2
d_call: NA
j_call: TRBJ2-1
clone_size: NA
cdr3_aa: CASRNRDFSYNEQFF
cdr3_nt: TGTGCCAGCAGAAACCGGGACTTCTCCTACAATGAGCAGTTCTTC

v_call: TRBV4-3
d_call: NA
j_call: TRBJ1-5
clone_size: once
cdr3_aa: CASSLSPGTNQPQHF
cdr3_nt: TGCGCCAGCAGCCTTTCCCCGGGGACTAATCAGCCCCAGCATTTT

v_call: TRBV7-7
d_call: TRBD2
j_call: TRBJ2-1
clone_size: once
cdr3_aa: CASSPVAGGPLNEQFF
cdr3_nt: TGTGCTAGCAGCCCAGTAGCGGGAGGGCCATTGAATGAGCAGTTCTTC

v_call: TRBV19
d_call: NA
j_call: TRBJ1-1
clone_size: NA
cdr3_aa: CASSLRGRAEAFF
cdr3_nt: TGTGCCAGTAGTCTTAGGGGTCGGGCTGAAGCTTTCTTT

v_call: TRBV7-6
d_call: TRBD2
j_call: TRBJ2-2
clone_size: once
cdr3_aa: CASSPTSGTNTGELFF
cdr3_nt: TGTGCCAGCAGCCCGACTAGCGGAACGAACACCGGGGAGCTGTTTTTT

v_call: TRBV2
d_call: TRBD2
j_call: TRBJ2-1
clone_size: NA
cdr3_aa: CASSRLAAYNEQFF
cdr3_nt: TGTGCCAGCAGTCGGCTAGCGGCCTACAATGAGCAGTTCTTC